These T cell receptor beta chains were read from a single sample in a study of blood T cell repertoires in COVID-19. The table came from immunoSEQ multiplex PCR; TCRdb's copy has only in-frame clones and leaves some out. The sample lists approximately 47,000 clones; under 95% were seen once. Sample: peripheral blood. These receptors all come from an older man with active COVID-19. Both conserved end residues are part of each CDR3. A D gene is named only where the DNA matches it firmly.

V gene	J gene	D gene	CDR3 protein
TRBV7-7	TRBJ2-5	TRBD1	CASSPEVRGFWAETQYF
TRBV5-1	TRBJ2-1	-	CASAPLPGNEQFF
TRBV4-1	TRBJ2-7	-	CASSQATRSSYEQYF
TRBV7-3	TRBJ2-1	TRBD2	CASSLRLAGELNEQFF
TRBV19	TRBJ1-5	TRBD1	CASDRDRGGQPQHF
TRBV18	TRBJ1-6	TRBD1	CASSRDRLNSPLHF
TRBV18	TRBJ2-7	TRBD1	CASSPGQEREQYF
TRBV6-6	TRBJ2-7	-	CASGLRARGFEQYF
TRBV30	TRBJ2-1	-	CAWSLISNEQFF
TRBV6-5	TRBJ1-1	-	CASRGPGEWTEAFF
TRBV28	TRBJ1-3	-	CASRLMTTRNTIYF